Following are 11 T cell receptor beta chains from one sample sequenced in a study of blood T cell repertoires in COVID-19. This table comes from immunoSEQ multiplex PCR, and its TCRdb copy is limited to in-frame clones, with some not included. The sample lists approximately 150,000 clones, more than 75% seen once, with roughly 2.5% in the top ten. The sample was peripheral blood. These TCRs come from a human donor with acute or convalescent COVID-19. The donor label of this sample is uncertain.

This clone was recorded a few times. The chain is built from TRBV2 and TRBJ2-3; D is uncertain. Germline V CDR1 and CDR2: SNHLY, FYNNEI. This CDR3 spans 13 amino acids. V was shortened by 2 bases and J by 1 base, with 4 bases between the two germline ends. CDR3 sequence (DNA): TGTGCCAGCAGTGAAATAGGCACAGATACGCAGTATTTT. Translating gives CASSEIGTDTQYF.

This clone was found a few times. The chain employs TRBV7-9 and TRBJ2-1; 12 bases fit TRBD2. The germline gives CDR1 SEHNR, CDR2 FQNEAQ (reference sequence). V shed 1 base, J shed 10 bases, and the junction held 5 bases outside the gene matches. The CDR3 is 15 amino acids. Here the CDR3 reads CASSLGSSGREEQFF. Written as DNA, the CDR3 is TGTGCCAGCAGCTTAGGGTCTAGCGGGAGGGAGGAGCAGTTCTTC.

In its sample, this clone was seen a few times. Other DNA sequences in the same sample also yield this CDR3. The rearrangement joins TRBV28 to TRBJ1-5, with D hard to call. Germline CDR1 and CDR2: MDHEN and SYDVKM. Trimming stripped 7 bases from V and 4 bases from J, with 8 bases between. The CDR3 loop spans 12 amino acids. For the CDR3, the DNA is TGTGCCAGCACCACGGGGAATCAGCCCCAGCATTTT. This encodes CASTTGNQPQHF.

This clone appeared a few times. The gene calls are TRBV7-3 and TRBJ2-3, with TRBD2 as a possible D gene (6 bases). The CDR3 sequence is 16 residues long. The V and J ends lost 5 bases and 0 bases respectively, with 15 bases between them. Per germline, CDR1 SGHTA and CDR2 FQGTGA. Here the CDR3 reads CASSPLGGTSTDTQYF. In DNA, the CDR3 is TGTGCCAGCAGCCCTCTGGGCGGGACTAGCACAGATACGCAGTATTTT.

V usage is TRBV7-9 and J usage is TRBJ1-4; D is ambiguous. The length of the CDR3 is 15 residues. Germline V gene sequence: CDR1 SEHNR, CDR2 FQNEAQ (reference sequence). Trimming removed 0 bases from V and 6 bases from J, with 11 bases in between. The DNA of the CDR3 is TGTGCCAGCAGCTTAGCGGCCGGCGGGGATGAAAAACTGTTTTTT. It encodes CASSLAAGGDEKLFF.

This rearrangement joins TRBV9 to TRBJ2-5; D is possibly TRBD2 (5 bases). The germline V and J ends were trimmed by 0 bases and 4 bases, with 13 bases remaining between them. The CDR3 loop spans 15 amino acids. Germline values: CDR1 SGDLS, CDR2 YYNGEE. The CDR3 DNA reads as TGTGCCAGCAGCGTAGTCGGGCGGGCAGGAGAGACCCAGTACTTC. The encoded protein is CASSVVGRAGETQYF.

This CDR3 is CASSRTGAPNYGYTF. The DNA of the CDR3 is TGTGCCAGTAGCAGAACAGGGGCTCCTAACTATGGCTACACCTTC. V usage is TRBV19 and J usage is TRBJ1-2; 7 bases map to TRBD1. Trimming at V came to 6 bases and at J to 0 bases, leaving 7 bases not matched to a gene. Germline CDR1 and CDR2: LNHDA and SQIVND (reference sequence). The CDR3 covers 15 residues.

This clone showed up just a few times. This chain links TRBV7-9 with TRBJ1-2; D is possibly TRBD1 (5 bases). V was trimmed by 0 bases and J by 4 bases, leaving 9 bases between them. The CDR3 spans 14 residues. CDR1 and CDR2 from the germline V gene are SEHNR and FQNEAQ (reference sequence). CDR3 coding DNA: TGTGCCAGCAGCTTAGCGGCAGGGTCCTATGGCTACACCTTC. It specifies CASSLAAGSYGYTF.

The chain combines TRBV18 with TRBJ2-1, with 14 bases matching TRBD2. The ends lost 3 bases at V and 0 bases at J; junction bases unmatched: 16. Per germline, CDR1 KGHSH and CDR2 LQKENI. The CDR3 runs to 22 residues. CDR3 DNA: TGTGCCAGCTCACCTCTTCCCACCGGGACTAGCGGGGGTCACAGCTCCTACAATGAGCAGTTCTTC. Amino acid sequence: CASSPLPTGTSGGHSSYNEQFF.

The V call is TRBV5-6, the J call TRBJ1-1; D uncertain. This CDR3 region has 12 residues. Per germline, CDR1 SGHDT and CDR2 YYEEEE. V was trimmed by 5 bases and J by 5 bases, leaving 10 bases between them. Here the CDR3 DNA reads TGTGCCAGCAGTAGGTCGGGGACTGAAGCTTTCTTT. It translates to CASSRSGTEAFF.

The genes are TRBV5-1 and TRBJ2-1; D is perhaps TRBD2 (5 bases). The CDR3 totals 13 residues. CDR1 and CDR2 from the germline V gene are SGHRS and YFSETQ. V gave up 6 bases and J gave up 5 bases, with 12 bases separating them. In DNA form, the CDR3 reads TGCGCCAGCAAAGCGGCCGAGGACAATGAGCAGTTCTTC. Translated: CASKAAEDNEQFF.